This T cell receptor beta chain was sequenced for a study of cytomegalovirus exposure and HLA in healthy donors. Study summary: Drawn from HLA-typed donors, around 85 million unique TCRs were held in an early data release.

Study findings and constraints: Excluded: some indistinguishable V segments such as TRBV6-2 and TRBV6-3. Confirmation was obtained in vitro that a few CMV-associated chains are specific for CMV antigens.

Although they were nominally healthy when sampled, donors likely had unrecorded immune exposures. Details on this clone: Its antigen is undetermined.

Trimming removed 8 bases from V and 3 bases from J, with 11 bases in between. CDR3 size: 14 residues. Germline V lookup: CDR1 MNHNS, CDR2 SASEGT. The primer mix had 60 Vbeta and 13 Jbeta primers. Repertoires were generated with immunoSEQ multiplex PCR, while TCRdb's copy carries only in-frame clones and drops some. Counted here are more than 80,000 clones, 75% occurring once; the ten biggest clones make up around 2.5%. The sequenced sample was PBMCs. The chain couples TRBV6-1 to TRBJ1-6; no clear D gene. This sequence originates from a man aged 40-49 years in good health and CMV-seronegative. The CDR3 nucleotides read TGTGCCAGCGGAGCGGAGGGCTATAATTCACCCCTCCACTTT. Amino acid sequence: CASGAEGYNSPLHF.